This T cell receptor (beta chain) is from a study of blood T cell repertoires in COVID-19. As for the study in general: Material from acute and convalescent COVID-19 was sourced from the United States, Italy and Spain. The cDNA or gDNA used as material had been derived from T cells, B-cell-depleted T cells, or PBMCs.

The V end lost 3 bases, the J end lost 4 bases, and 6 bases lay between the germline ends. Germline lookup yields CDR1 MGHRA and CDR2 YSYEKL. This CDR3 spans 13 amino acids. Original methodology: Using reference gene primer amplification, nucleated cell counts were estimated. TCRdb keeps only in-frame clones here, not all; method: immunoSEQ multiplex PCR. That table is the source of V, J and clone size, and D and trimming were worked out from the DNA. The table shows some 83,000 clones, with 65% to 90% occurring only once. This clone appeared many times. This TCR was sampled from a man aged 80 or over with acute or convalescent COVID-19. What was sequenced was peripheral blood. The V gene is TRBV4-1, the J gene TRBJ2-2; D is uncertain. CDR3 sequence reads: CASSHTVTGELFF. The CDR3 DNA reads as TGCGCCAGCAGCCATACGGTCACCGGGGAGCTGTTTTTT.